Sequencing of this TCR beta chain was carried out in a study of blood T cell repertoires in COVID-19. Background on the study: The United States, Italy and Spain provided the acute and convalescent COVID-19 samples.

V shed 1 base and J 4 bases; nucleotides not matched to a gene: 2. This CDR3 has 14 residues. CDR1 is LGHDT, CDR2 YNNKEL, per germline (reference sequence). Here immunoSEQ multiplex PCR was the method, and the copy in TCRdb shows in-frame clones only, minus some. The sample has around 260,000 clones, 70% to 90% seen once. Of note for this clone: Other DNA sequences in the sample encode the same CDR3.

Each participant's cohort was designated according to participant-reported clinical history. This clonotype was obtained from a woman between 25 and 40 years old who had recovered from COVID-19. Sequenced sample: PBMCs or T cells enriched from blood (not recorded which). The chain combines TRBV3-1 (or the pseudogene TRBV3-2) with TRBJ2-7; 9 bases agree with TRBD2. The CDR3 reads CASSQGAGGYEQYF. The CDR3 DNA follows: TGTGCCAGCAGCCAAGGAGCGGGGGGTTACGAGCAGTACTTC.